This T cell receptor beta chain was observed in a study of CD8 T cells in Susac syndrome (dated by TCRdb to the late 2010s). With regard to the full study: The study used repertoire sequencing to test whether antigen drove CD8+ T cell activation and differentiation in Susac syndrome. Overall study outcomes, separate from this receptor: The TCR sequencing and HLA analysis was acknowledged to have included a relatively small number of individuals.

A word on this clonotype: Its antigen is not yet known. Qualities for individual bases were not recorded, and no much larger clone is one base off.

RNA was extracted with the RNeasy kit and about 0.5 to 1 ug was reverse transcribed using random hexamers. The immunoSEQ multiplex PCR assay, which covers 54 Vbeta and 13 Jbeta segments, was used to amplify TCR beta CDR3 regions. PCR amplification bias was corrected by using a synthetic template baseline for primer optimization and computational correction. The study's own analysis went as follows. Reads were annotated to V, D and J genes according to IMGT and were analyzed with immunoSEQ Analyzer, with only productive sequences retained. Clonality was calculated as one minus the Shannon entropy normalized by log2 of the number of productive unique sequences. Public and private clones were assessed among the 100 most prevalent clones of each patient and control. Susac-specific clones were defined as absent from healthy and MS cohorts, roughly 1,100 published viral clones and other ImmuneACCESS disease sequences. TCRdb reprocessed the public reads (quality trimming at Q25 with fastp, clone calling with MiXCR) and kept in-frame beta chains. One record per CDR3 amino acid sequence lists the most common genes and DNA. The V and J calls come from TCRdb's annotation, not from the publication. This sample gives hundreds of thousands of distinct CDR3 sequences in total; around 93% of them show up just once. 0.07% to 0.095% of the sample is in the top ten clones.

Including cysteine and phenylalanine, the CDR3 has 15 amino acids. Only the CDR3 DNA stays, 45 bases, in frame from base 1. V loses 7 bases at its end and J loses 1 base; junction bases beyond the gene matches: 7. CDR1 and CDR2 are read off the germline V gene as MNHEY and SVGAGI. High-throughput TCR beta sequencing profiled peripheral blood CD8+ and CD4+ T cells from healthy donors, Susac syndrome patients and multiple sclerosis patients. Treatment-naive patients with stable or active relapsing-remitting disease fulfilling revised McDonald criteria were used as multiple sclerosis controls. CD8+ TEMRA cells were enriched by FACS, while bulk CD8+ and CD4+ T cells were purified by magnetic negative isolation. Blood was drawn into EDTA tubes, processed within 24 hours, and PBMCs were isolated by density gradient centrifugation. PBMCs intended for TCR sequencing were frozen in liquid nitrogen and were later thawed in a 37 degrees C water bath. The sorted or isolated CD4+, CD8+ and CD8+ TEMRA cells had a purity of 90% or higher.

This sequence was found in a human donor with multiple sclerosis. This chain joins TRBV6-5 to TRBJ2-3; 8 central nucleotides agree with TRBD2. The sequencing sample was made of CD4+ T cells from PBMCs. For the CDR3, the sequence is CASTDGGAGTDTQYF. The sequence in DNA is TGTGCCAGCACCGACGGGGGGGCAGGCACAGATACGCAGTATTTT.